The 17 T cell receptor beta chains in this list originate from one sample, sequenced in a study of blood T cell repertoires in COVID-19. Profiling relied on immunoSEQ multiplex PCR, and the TCRdb table lists in-frame clones only, not all of them. The repertoire consists of tens of thousands of clones, with almost 90% occurring once and the leading ten covering approximately 2.5%. Sequenced: peripheral blood. These receptors all come from a human donor in a cohort sampled during active COVID-19.

The chain's CDR3 is CASSLSTGGSLYEQYF. The CDR3 DNA reads as TGTGCCAGCAGCCTCTCGACAGGAGGTTCCCTCTACGAGCAGTACTTC. V gene TRBV28 combines with J gene TRBJ2-7; possible D gene TRBD1, 6 bases. This CDR3 comprises 16 residues. The ends were cut back, 6 bases at V and 3 bases at J, with 21 bases in the middle. Looked up from germline, CDR1 is MDHEN and CDR2 is SYDVKM. The whole variable domain, filled in from reference TRBV28 and TRBJ2-7, reads DVKVTQSSRYLVKRTGEKVFLECVQDMDHENMFWYRQDPGLGLRLIYFSYDVKMKEKGDIPEGYSVSREKKERFSLILESASTNQTSMYLCASSLSTGGSLYEQYFGPGTRLTVT.

The chain recombines TRBV18 with TRBJ2-1; 8 nucleotides line up with TRBD1. Per germline, CDR1 KGHSH and CDR2 LQKENI. V lost 1 base and J lost 2; bases outside the gene matches: 16. The CDR3 is 20 residues long. CDR3 region: CASSPRQLDRVINPYNEQFF. The CDR3 DNA reads TGTGCCAGCTCACCACGACAGTTGGACAGGGTGATTAACCCCTACAATGAGCAGTTCTTC.

J is TRBJ2-2 and V is TRBV9, with 9 nucleotides matching TRBD1. The V gene end was trimmed by 4 bases and the J gene end by 4 bases; junction bases not matched to a gene: 8. The CDR3 length is 16 residues. Germline V gene data show CDR1 as SGDLS and CDR2 as YYNGEE. CDR3 nucleotides: TGTGCCAGCAGCACGCGGACAGGGGAGAGCACCGGGGAGCTGTTTTTT. As protein: CASSTRTGESTGELFF.

The chain has TRBV7-2 and TRBJ1-4, with TRBD1 matching 11 bases. The germline V gene encodes CDR1 SGHTA and CDR2 FQGNSA. Unmatched junction bases numbered 9, after V lost 5 bases and J lost 7 bases. The CDR3 length is 16 residues. The CDR3 region is CASSPRSGTGGEKLFF. The CDR3 bases are TGTGCCAGCAGCCCGCGATCCGGGACAGGGGGTGAAAAACTGTTTTTT. The entire variable domain, with the rest obtained from reference TRBV7-2 and TRBJ1-4, is as follows: GAGVSQSPSNKVTEKGKDVELRCDPISGHTALYWYRQSLGQGLEFLIYFQGNSAPDKSGLPSDRFSAERTGGSVSTLTIQRTQQEDSAVYLCASSPRSGTGGEKLFFGSGTQLSVL.

The chain recombines TRBV19 with TRBJ1-1, with D unclear. Germline values: CDR1 LNHDA, CDR2 SQIVND (reference sequence). V lost 4 bases and J 1 base, leaving 13 bases between the germline ends. The CDR3 is 15 residues long. CDR3: CASSKPSGGNTEAFF. The CDR3 coding sequence is TGTGCCAGTAGTAAACCCTCCGGAGGGAACACTGAAGCTTTCTTT.

The table lists this clone with a count of one. J is TRBJ2-7 and V is TRBV4-3, with D possibly matching TRBD2 (6 bases). The V end was cut by 1 base, the J end by 7 bases, with 11 bases between. The CDR3 runs 13 residues. Germline assignment: CDR1 LGHNA and CDR2 YSLEER. CDR3 sequence: CASSQGEAGEQYF. The DNA for the CDR3 is TGCGCCAGCAGCCAAGGGGAAGCGGGTGAGCAGTACTTC.

The CDR3 DNA follows: TGTGCCAGCAGCTCACAGGGTCGCCTCTCTTCTAGCACAGATACGCAGTATTTT. This codes for CASSSQGRLSSSTDTQYF. J is TRBJ2-3 and V is TRBV7-2, with D perhaps TRBD1 (6 bases). CDR3 length: 18 amino acids. V was pared by 4 bases and J by 0 bases, with 20 bases between. CDR1 is SGHTA and CDR2 is FQGNSA in the germline V gene.

This clone has just a few counts. In DNA, the CDR3 is TGCGCCAGCAGCCCTAGCGTCGGGGAGCTGTTTTTT. Translation gives CASSPSVGELFF. V is TRBV10-1 and J is TRBJ2-2; D possibly corresponds to TRBD2 (6 bases). V was trimmed by 6 bases and J by 7 bases, leaving 9 bases between them. Germline lookup yields CDR1 WNHNN and CDR2 SYGVQD (reference sequence). The CDR3 totals 12 residues.

This clone occurred once. This chain joins TRBV28 and TRBJ1-6; 7 nucleotides align to TRBD1. This CDR3 has 16 amino acids. Per the germline V gene, CDR1 is MDHEN and CDR2 is SYDVKM. Germline trimming cut 6 bases from V and 4 bases from J; bases unmatched to any gene: 9. CDR3 sequence reads: CASSQGEDFYNSPLHF. CDR3 coding DNA: TGTGCCAGCAGCCAGGGGGAGGATTTTTATAATTCACCCCTCCACTTT.

This clone was detected once. The chain couples TRBV6-2 or TRBV6-3 to TRBJ2-3, with 9 bases matching TRBD2. Germline CDR1 and CDR2: MNHEY and SVGEGT. The J segment lost 2 bases and the V segment lost 2 bases, leaving 5 bases of the junction unmatched. The CDR3 extends over 16 amino acids. The DNA of the CDR3 is TGTGCCAGCAGTTACCGACTAGCGGTACCCACAGATACGCAGTATTTT. Translated: CASSYRLAVPTDTQYF.

V and J are TRBV10-3 and TRBJ1-4, with a possible D match to TRBD1 (6 bases). CDR3 length: 11 residues. V lost 10 bases, J lost 8 bases, and 11 bases lay in between. Germline assignment: CDR1 ENHRY and CDR2 SYGVKD. The CDR3 DNA is TGTGCCACCAGACAGGAGGAAAAACTGTTTTTT. Its protein product is CATRQEEKLFF.

In DNA, the CDR3 is TGTGCCAGCAGCCTCGCCGGACAGCCTAATGAAAAACTGTTTTTT. Translated: CASSLAGQPNEKLFF. V usage is TRBV7-2 and J usage is TRBJ1-4; D is perhaps TRBD1 (6 bases). The CDR3 length is 15 residues. CDR1 is SGHTA and CDR2 is FQGNSA in the germline V gene. Trimming removed 5 bases from V and 3 bases from J, with 13 bases in between.

The CDR3 here is CASSLLAGGIYSTDTQYF. DNA for the CDR3: TGTGCCAGCAGTCTTCTAGCGGGGGGGATCTATAGCACAGATACGCAGTATTTT. The V gene is TRBV6-6, the J gene TRBJ2-3, with TRBD2 identical over 12 bases. The CDR3 is 18 amino acids. V was clipped by 5 bases and J by 0 bases; unmatched bases: 9. Germline V gene lookup returns CDR1 MNHNY and CDR2 SVGAGI (reference sequence).

The J gene is TRBJ1-6, the V gene TRBV7-3, with 9 nucleotides matching TRBD1. This CDR3 contains 15 residues. Germline CDR1 reads SGHTA; CDR2 reads FQGTGA. V was pared by 1 base and J by 7 bases, with 2 bases of the junction left unmatched. The CDR3 reads CASSLMTGGNSPLHF. CDR3 DNA: TGTGCCAGCAGCTTAATGACAGGGGGAAATTCACCCCTCCACTTT.

This clone has more than one count but fewer than ten. CDR3 protein: CATNRGPTETQYF. The DNA of the CDR3 is TGTGCCACCAACAGGGGTCCGACAGAGACCCAGTACTTC. The chain is built from TRBV2 and TRBJ2-5; 7 bases agree with TRBD1. V lost 10 bases to trimming and J lost 4 bases; unmatched junction nucleotides: 9. CDR3 length equals 13 residues. Germline CDR1 and CDR2: SNHLY and FYNNEI.

This sequence joins TRBV23-1 and TRBJ2-3; TRBD1 aligns across 8 bases. TRBV23-1 counts as an open reading frame of uncertain function. V lost 2 bases, J lost 4 bases, and 2 bases stayed unmatched. This CDR3 is 14 amino acids long. The CDR3 coding sequence is TGCGCCAGCAGTCAAATACAGGGGGCAGATACGCAGTATTTT. Protein product: CASSQIQGADTQYF.

The gene calls are TRBV29-1 and TRBJ1-4; D is possibly TRBD1 (6 bases). The CDR3 has 12 residues. Trimming removed 7 bases from V and 3 bases from J, with 9 bases in between. Germline values: CDR1 SQVTM, CDR2 ANQGSEA. Here the CDR3 reads CSAAGANEKLFF. The CDR3 bases are TGCAGCGCAGCAGGGGCTAATGAAAAACTGTTTTTT.